The 27 T cell receptor beta chains reported below all come from one sample, sequenced in a study of prognosis after radiotherapy for stage I lung cancer. Multiplex PCR in two rounds served to amplify TCR beta CDR3 from genomic DNA. It was primers specific to each TRBV and TRBJ gene that first-round PCR used. From the multiplex PCR reads, TCRdb called clonotypes with MiXCR, one entry per CDR3 protein. The sample contains roughly 13,000 distinct CDR3 sequences, roughly 52% of which appear only once. This sample comprised PBMCs, obtained before or after stereotactic body radiation therapy (not recorded which). All receptors derive from a donor over 45 with non-small cell lung cancer.

This clonotype was seen at least ten times. The rearrangement joins TRBV9 to TRBJ2-3, with D perhaps matching TRBD1 (5 bases). In germline, CDR1 is SGDLS, CDR2 YYNGEE. The CDR3 covers 14 residues. Trimming removed 2 bases at V and 2 bases at J, with 9 bases between. CDR3 bases: TGTGCCAGCAGCGTGGGGCTACACACAGATACGCAGTATTTT. It specifies CASSVGLHTDTQYF.

Ten or more counts support this clonotype. The rearrangement uses TRBV7-8 and TRBJ2-7, with 11 bases lining up with TRBD1. The CDR3 has 16 amino acids. J was trimmed by 7 bases and V by 5 bases; bases with no gene match: 13. Per germline, CDR1 SGHVS and CDR2 FQNEAQ. CDR3 region: CASSRDRGATDQEQYF. CDR3 DNA: TGTGCCAGCAGCCGGGACAGGGGGGCCACCGATCAAGAGCAGTACTTC.

This clonotype was picked up many times. The chain couples TRBV28 to TRBJ1-4; D gene ambiguous. The germline V gene encodes CDR1 MDHEN and CDR2 SYDVKM. The CDR3 sequence is 13 residues long. The V end lost 8 bases, the J end lost 6 bases, and 13 bases lay between the germline ends. CDR3 amino acids: CASGSGIDEKLFF. CDR3 coding DNA: TGTGCCAGCGGGTCCGGAATCGATGAAAAACTGTTTTTT.

This clonotype came up many times. CDR3 amino acids: CASSLANREPYYEQYF. In DNA, the CDR3 is TGCGCCAGCAGCTTGGCGAACAGGGAACCTTACTACGAGCAGTACTTC. V gene TRBV5-1 combines with J gene TRBJ2-7; D may be TRBD1 (6 bases). Trimming shortened V by 0 bases and J by 3 bases, and 16 bases separated the two germline ends. The CDR3 is 16 residues long. Per germline, CDR1 SGHRS and CDR2 YFSETQ.

A word on this clonotype: A far more abundant clone sits one base away, making this likely a read error. The CDR3 loop is CASSFGRGVHEQFF. DNA for the CDR3: TGTGCCAGCAGCTTCGGGCGGGGGGTCCATGAGCAGTTCTTC. The chain employs TRBV10-3 and TRBJ2-1; 8 bases align to TRBD2. The V segment lost 10 bases and the J segment 8 bases; nucleotides outside the gene matches: 13. Germline assignment: CDR1 ENHRY and CDR2 SYGVKD. The CDR3 has 14 residues.

V usage is TRBV27 and J usage is TRBJ2-1, with D uncertain. V was cut by 5 bases and J by 4 bases, with 12 bases left in between. This CDR3 spans 14 amino acids. CDR1 is MNHEY, CDR2 SMNVEV, per germline (reference sequence). Here the CDR3 DNA reads TGTGCCAGCAGTCCACGACCCCGATACAATGAGCAGTTCTTC. Protein product: CASSPRPRYNEQFF.

This clonotype occurred many times. V gene TRBV20-1 combines with J gene TRBJ2-5; unclear D gene. The germline gives CDR1 DFQATT, CDR2 SNEGSKA (reference sequence). The CDR3 extends over 12 amino acids. V dropped 5 bases and J dropped 1 base, with 8 bases sitting between them. The chain's CDR3 is CSAAQFQETQYF. As DNA, the CDR3 is TGCAGTGCTGCCCAGTTCCAAGAGACCCAGTACTTC.

This chain joins TRBV30 and TRBJ2-2; D may correspond to TRBD1 or TRBD2 (6 bases each). V was clipped by 4 bases and J by 6 bases, with 18 bases between them. The germline CDR1 and CDR2 sequences are GTSNPN and SVGIG (reference sequence). The CDR3 contains 15 residues. CDR3 amino acids: CAWTTGIAAAGELFF. The CDR3 DNA reads TGTGCCTGGACTACAGGGATAGCGGCCGCCGGGGAGCTGTTTTTT.

This clonotype was seen many times. This sequence joins TRBV5-1 and TRBJ2-7; the match to TRBD1 covers 9 bases. There are 16 residues in the CDR3. Trimming took 4 bases from V and 2 from J; bases not matched to a gene: 10. In germline, CDR1 is SGHRS, CDR2 YFSETQ. The CDR3 here is CASSGTGQGIPYEQYF. DNA for the CDR3: TGCGCCAGCAGCGGGACGGGACAGGGCATCCCCTACGAGCAGTACTTC.

With respect to this clonotype: Here the CDR3 omits its conserved ending phenylalanine or tryptophan, so a read error is the likely source. The chain uses TRBV2 and TRBJ1-5; D perhaps matches TRBD1 (6 bases). The germline V gene has CDR1 SNHLY and CDR2 FYNNEI. The CDR3 totals 15 residues. The CDR3 protein is CASGEKGTNNQPQHL. The CDR3 DNA reads TGTGCCAGCGGTGAAAAGGGGACAAACAATCAGCCCCAGCATCTT.

In its sample, this clonotype is medium-sized. The chain uses TRBV6-1 and TRBJ2-1, with D tentatively TRBD1 or TRBD2 (7 bases each). With 2 bases removed from V and 7 bases from J, the gap between germline ends came to 18 bases. Germline loops: CDR1 MNHNS, CDR2 SASEGT. CDR3 size: 16 residues. In DNA, the CDR3 is TGTGCCAGCAGTGAACGGGGAGGGGGCGAATGGAATGAGCAGTTCTTC. This translates into CASSERGGGEWNEQFF.

This clonotype was counted at least ten times. The rearrangement uses TRBV12-3 or TRBV12-4 and TRBJ2-1; a weak D match, TRBD1 (5 bases). The CDR3 has 13 amino acids. With 1 base removed from V and 10 bases from J, the gap between germline ends came to 11 bases. CDR3 sequence: CASSLGGLVEQFF. The CDR3 DNA reads TGTGCCAGCAGTTTAGGGGGCCTGGTGGAGCAGTTCTTC.

The sample holds many counts of this clonotype. The gene calls are TRBV28 and TRBJ2-3; D possibly corresponds to TRBD2 (6 bases). This CDR3 region has 15 residues. Germline V gives CDR1 MDHEN, CDR2 SYDVKM. The V end was cut by 3 bases, the J end by 3 bases, with 13 bases between. The DNA of the CDR3 is TGTGCCAGCAGTTTGCCCAGCGGGTTGACAGATACGCAGTATTTT. It translates to CASSLPSGLTDTQYF. Combining the CDR3 with reference TRBV28 and TRBJ2-3 gives the whole variable domain DVKVTQSSRYLVKRTGEKVFLECVQDMDHENMFWYRQDPGLGLRLIYFSYDVKMKEKGDIPEGYSVSREKKERFSLILESASTNQTSMYLCASSLPSGLTDTQYFGPGTRLTVL.

V is TRBV5-1 and J is TRBJ1-2; weak D call: TRBD1 (6 bases). V dropped 2 bases and J dropped 3 bases, with 11 bases sitting between them. CDR1 is SGHRS, CDR2 YFSETQ, per germline. This CDR3 region has 14 residues. In DNA, the CDR3 is TGCGCCAGCAGCTTAGAGGGGACACACTATGGCTACACCTTC. Translating gives CASSLEGTHYGYTF.

The chain combines TRBV12-3 or TRBV12-4 with TRBJ1-6; no firm D call. With 6 bases removed from V and 11 bases from J, the gap between germline ends came to 17 bases. There are 14 residues in the CDR3. Here the CDR3 DNA reads TGTGCCAGCAGAGGTGGGGTGGAGAATCCACCCCTCCACTTT. Amino acids: CASRGGVENPPLHF.

The chain recombines TRBV12-3 or TRBV12-4 with TRBJ2-7; 7 bases line up with TRBD1. The CDR3 is 15 residues long. The J segment lost 2 bases and the V segment lost 2 bases, leaving 6 bases of the junction unmatched. The CDR3 sequence is CASSLQQGVTYEQYF. DNA for the CDR3: TGTGCCAGCAGTTTACAGCAGGGGGTCACCTACGAGCAGTACTTC.

The rearrangement joins TRBV6-5 to TRBJ1-1, with D unclear. The CDR3 spans 13 residues. Trimming removed 2 bases from V and 5 bases from J, with 9 bases in between. Looked up from germline, CDR1 is MNHEY and CDR2 is SVGAGI. The CDR3 reads CASSYTAGTEAFF. The CDR3 DNA reads as TGTGCCAGCAGTTACACAGCGGGAACTGAAGCTTTCTTT.

On this clonotype itself: This likely came from a read error, as a far larger clone is one base away. The chain combines TRBV6-4 with TRBJ2-1, with 10 bases aligning to TRBD2. The CDR3 contains 15 residues. V lost 5 bases and J lost 5; bases outside the gene matches: 6. From germline, CDR1 is MRHNA and CDR2 SNTAGT. The CDR3 sequence is CASSHGLADNNEQFF. DNA of the CDR3: TGTGCCAGCAGTCACGGACTAGCGGACAACAATGAGCAGTTCTTC.

The table lists this clonotype with many counts. V and J are TRBV5-6 and TRBJ2-5; D is ambiguous. CDR1 and CDR2 from the germline V gene are SGHDT and YYEEEE. There are 14 residues in the CDR3. Between the trimmed V and J ends, which lost 2 bases and 4 bases, there was a span of 12 bases. CDR3 bases: TGTGCCAGCAGCTTAACGTCCCGCGGAGAGACCCAGTACTTC. It encodes CASSLTSRGETQYF. Full variable domain (missing parts from reference TRBV5-6 and TRBJ2-5): DAGVTQSPTHLIKTRGQQVTLRCSPKSGHDTVSWYQQALGQGPQFIFQYYEEEERQRGNFPDRFSGHQFPNYSSELNVNALLLGDSALYLCASSLTSRGETQYFGPGTRLLVL.

The chain carries TRBV28 and TRBJ1-2; TRBD1 is a possible D gene (5 bases). This CDR3 is 14 amino acids long. Trimming shortened V by 11 bases and J by 2 bases, and 18 bases separated the two germline ends. The V gene's germline CDR1 is MDHEN and CDR2 SYDVKM. In nucleotides, the CDR3 is TGTGCCGGGAGTGACAGTCGCGTGAACTATGGCTACACCTTC. Its translation is CAGSDSRVNYGYTF.

On this clonotype itself: A read error may explain this, as a much larger clone is one base away. The chain employs TRBV7-2 and TRBJ2-5, with D maybe TRBD2 (5 bases). This CDR3 comprises 13 residues. Germline V gives CDR1 SGHTA, CDR2 FQGNSA. Written as DNA, the CDR3 is TGTGCCAGCAGCTTAGAATTTAGCGTGACCAAGTACTTC. Residues: CASSLEFSVTKYF.

This clonotype was seen many times. The V gene is TRBV5-1, the J gene TRBJ2-7; 10 positions match TRBD1. The CDR3 loop spans 15 amino acids. Per germline, CDR1 SGHRS and CDR2 YFSETQ. Trimming cost V 5 bases and J 0 bases; bases outside gene matches: 5. CDR3 amino acids: CASRPGQGSSYEQYF. In DNA, the CDR3 is TGCGCCAGCAGACCGGGACAGGGGAGCTCCTACGAGCAGTACTTC.

This clonotype showed up many times. Its ends do not fully match the called genes, so a read error is possible. This rearrangement joins TRBV3-1 to TRBJ2-3; 7 nucleotides line up with TRBD2. The CDR3 is 16 amino acids. Germline loops: CDR1 LGHDT, CDR2 YNNKEL (reference sequence). The CDR3 nucleotides read TGTGCCAGCAGCCAAGACAGCGGGGTGTACACAGATATGCAGTATTTT. This codes for CASSQDSGVYTDMQYF.

The table lists this clonotype with many counts. The V call is TRBV7-2, the J call TRBJ2-7; 10 nucleotides line up with TRBD2. V lost 5 bases and J lost 5; bases outside the gene matches: 12. The CDR3 has 16 amino acids. CDR1 is SGHTA, CDR2 FQGNSA, per germline. This CDR3 is CASSPSSGRGLNEQYF. The DNA of the CDR3 is TGTGCCAGCAGCCCGTCCAGCGGGAGGGGTCTCAACGAGCAGTACTTC.

This clonotype has ten or more counts. Compared with germline, one end of the junction differs, possibly owing to a read error. V usage is TRBV28 and J usage is TRBJ1-5; tentative D call: TRBD1 (6 bases). The CDR3 totals 12 residues. Germline V gene sequence: CDR1 MDHEN, CDR2 SYDVKM. CDR3 DNA sequence: TGTGCCAGCAGGGGGGGCAATCCGCCCCAGCATTTT. It encodes CASRGGNPPQHF.

This clonotype appeared many times. V is TRBV20-1 and J is TRBJ2-1, with a weak D call TRBD2 (6 bases). CDR3 length: 15 residues. Deletions cut 5 bases from V and 3 bases from J, with 17 bases between. The germline gives CDR1 DFQATT, CDR2 SNEGSKA (reference sequence). The CDR3 DNA follows: TGCAGTGCTGGAATACTAGCCGACGACTACAATGAGCAGTTCTTC. Translation gives CSAGILADDYNEQFF.

This clonotype has ten or more counts. The genes are TRBV7-3 and TRBJ2-3, with D possibly being TRBD1 (5 bases). Trimming stripped 5 bases from V and 14 bases from J, with 20 bases between. The CDR3 is made up of 13 amino acids. The germline gives CDR1 SGHTA, CDR2 FQGTGA. For the CDR3, the DNA is TGTGCCAGCAGCATCCAAGGTGACAGTTTAAGGTATTTT. Its protein product is CASSIQGDSLRYF.